The 28 T cell receptor beta chains reported below all come from one sample, sequenced in a study of blood T cells in healthy people across ages. Using a J-beta primer mix together with a sample-barcoded 5' primer, a second PCR was run for about 6 to 12 cycles. Via MiXCR, TCRdb re-called the 5' RACE reads, giving one row per CDR3 protein. The data hold 1.5 million or so distinct CDR3 sequences, with around 42% observed a single time. Sequencing used blood. Every receptor here comes from a woman younger than 30 in good health.

The chain employs TRBV20-1 and TRBJ2-1; 9 bases are a match to TRBD2. The J call may be wrong; the DNA end is better matched by TRBJ2-7. The CDR3 extends over 17 amino acids. CDR1 and CDR2 (germline): DFQATT, SNEGSKA (reference sequence). The CDR3, as DNA: TGCAGTGCTAGAGATCTTAGGCGGGAGGGCCTTTACAATGAGCAGTACTTC. This sequence encodes CSARDLRREGLYNEQYF.

Note on this clonotype: Its ends do not fully match the called genes, so a read error is possible. V gene TRBV2 combines with J gene TRBJ2-7; D not certain. Germline CDR1 and CDR2: SNHLY and FYNNEI. CDR3 length: 16 residues. The CDR3 sequence: CASSGGWTAPSYERYF. Here the CDR3 DNA reads TGTGCCAGCAGTGGGGGTTGGACCGCTCCTTCCTACGAGCGGTACTTC.

This chain joins TRBV27 and TRBJ2-7; 8 bases map to TRBD1. The CDR3 is 16 amino acids. The V gene end was trimmed by 2 bases and the J gene end by 1 base; junction bases not matched to a gene: 7. Germline values: CDR1 MNHEY, CDR2 SMNVEV (reference sequence). For the CDR3, the DNA is TGTGCCAGCAGTTTACGTTGGACAGGGAGGTCCTACGAGCAGTACTTC. Translated, it gives CASSLRWTGRSYEQYF.

The J gene is TRBJ2-2, the V gene TRBV5-1; D gene uncertain. The CDR3 is 17 amino acids. V was clipped by 4 bases and J by 6 bases, with 22 bases between them. In germline, CDR1 is SGHRS, CDR2 YFSETQ. The CDR3 DNA sequence: TGCGCCAGCAGCCCCGACGGAGCGCCAATTCTCCCCGGGGAGCTGTTTTTT. As protein: CASSPDGAPILPGELFF.

The chain recombines TRBV19 with TRBJ2-1, with 8 positions matching TRBD2. This CDR3 is built from 12 residues. The germline CDR1 and CDR2 sequences are LNHDA and SQIVND (reference sequence). V shed 4 bases, J shed 10 bases, and the junction held 3 bases outside the gene matches. In DNA form, the CDR3 reads TGTGCCAGTAGTAATAGCGGGGCAGAGCAGTTCTTC. As protein: CASSNSGAEQFF.

This clonotype has more than one count but fewer than ten. The V call is TRBV20-1, the J call TRBJ2-7; 7 bases are a match to TRBD2. Germline values: CDR1 DFQATT, CDR2 SNEGSKA (reference sequence). The trim removed 5 bases at V and 7 bases at J, leaving 11 bases unmatched. This CDR3 has 13 residues. The CDR3 nucleotides are TGCAGTGCTCCCCTGGGGAGGGCTGAAGAGCAGTACTTC. Encoded protein: CSAPLGRAEEQYF.

Details on this clonotype: The conserved phenylalanine or tryptophan is not found at the CDR3 terminus, so this likely reflects a read error. The chain is built from TRBV10-3 and TRBJ2-2; weak D call: TRBD2 (7 bases). This CDR3 has 17 residues. Germline CDR1 reads ENHRY; CDR2 reads SYGVKD. V lost 4 bases and J 0 bases, leaving 15 bases between the germline ends. The CDR3, as DNA: TGTGCCATCAGTGTGGGCGGGGGCCCCGCGAACACCGGGGAGCTGTTTTTG. This codes for CAISVGGGPANTGELFL.

In this sample, this clonotype turned up a few times. The rearrangement links TRBV20-1 to TRBJ1-1, with D maybe TRBD1 (6 bases). Germline loops: CDR1 DFQATT, CDR2 SNEGSKA (reference sequence). V dropped 5 bases and J dropped 4 bases, with 14 bases sitting between them. The length of the CDR3 is 13 residues. The chain's CDR3 is CSAPVGGSTEAFF. CDR3 sequence (DNA): TGCAGTGCTCCTGTAGGGGGGAGCACTGAAGCTTTCTTT.

This rearrangement joins TRBV27 to TRBJ1-4; a possible D gene is TRBD1 (5 bases). This CDR3 has 14 residues. Germline V CDR1 and CDR2: MNHEY, SMNVEV (reference sequence). The germline V and J ends were trimmed by 6 bases and 6 bases, with 14 bases remaining between them. The CDR3 nucleotides read TGTGCCAGCAGGAGGCGGGGGGATGATGAAAAACTGTTTTTT. Encoded protein: CASRRRGDDEKLFF.

In its sample, this clonotype was seen a few times. The J gene is TRBJ2-5, the V gene TRBV2, with 9 bases aligning to TRBD2. Germline CDR1 SNHLY, CDR2 FYNNEI. Trimming cost V 3 bases and J 13 bases; bases outside gene matches: 6. CDR3 size: 12 residues. The CDR3 DNA reads as TGTGCCAGCAGTGACGGTAGCGGGAGTAGGTACTTC. Translating gives CASSDGSGSRYF.

This sequence joins TRBV10-3 and TRBJ2-5; TRBD2 matches 7 bases. This CDR3 has 12 amino acids. J lost 5 bases, V lost 11 bases, and 8 bases had no gene match. Germline V lookup: CDR1 ENHRY, CDR2 SYGVKD. The CDR3: CAVGGLEETQYF. The CDR3 region has the DNA TGTGCCGTTGGAGGACTAGAGGAGACCCAGTACTTC.

V usage is TRBV4-1 and J usage is TRBJ2-3, with 11 positions matching TRBD2. Trimming at V came to 4 bases and at J to 4 bases, leaving 10 bases not matched to a gene. CDR1 and CDR2 from the germline V gene are MGHRA and YSYEKL. This CDR3 region has 17 residues. CDR3 bases: TGCGCCAGCAGCCCGGGTGAGGTAGCGGGAGGGGCAGATACGCAGTATTTT. Translation: CASSPGEVAGGADTQYF.

The gene calls are TRBV7-2 and TRBJ2-1; perhaps TRBD2 as D (7 bases). Trimming took 5 bases from V and 6 from J, leaving 23 bases between them. Per germline, CDR1 SGHTA and CDR2 FQGNSA. The CDR3 spans 17 residues. The CDR3 loop is CASSPVGAGDLSNEQFF. The CDR3 DNA follows: TGTGCCAGCAGCCCGGTGGGGGCGGGAGATCTATCCAATGAGCAGTTCTTC.

This clonotype appeared a few times. The V call is TRBV10-1, the J call TRBJ2-7, with 7 positions matching TRBD2. From germline, CDR1 is WNHNN and CDR2 SYGVQD (reference sequence). J lost 3 bases, V lost 3 bases, and 8 bases had no gene match. The CDR3 is 15 residues long. In DNA, the CDR3 is TGCGCCAGCAGTGAAGCGGGACGAGAAGACTACGAGCAGTACTTC. Translating gives CASSEAGREDYEQYF.

In its sample, this clonotype was seen a few times. The chain carries TRBV7-2 and TRBJ1-6; 10 bases fit TRBD1. The CDR3 totals 15 residues. V gave up 5 bases and J gave up 7 bases; unmatched junction bases: 5. Looked up from germline, CDR1 is SGHTA and CDR2 is FQGNSA. CDR3 protein: CASSPTGGGNSPLHF. The CDR3 DNA is TGTGCCAGCAGCCCGACAGGGGGCGGGAATTCACCCCTCCACTTT. The variable domain in full, with the rest retrieved from reference TRBV7-2 and TRBJ1-6, is GAGVSQSPSNKVTEKGKDVELRCDPISGHTALYWYRQSLGQGLEFLIYFQGNSAPDKSGLPSDRFSAERTGGSVSTLTIQRTQQEDSAVYLCASSPTGGGNSPLHFGNGTRLTVT.

Only a few counts were recorded for this clonotype. The V and J genes are TRBV27 and TRBJ2-7; possibly TRBD1 or TRBD2 for D (5 bases each). V was shortened by 3 bases and J by 3 bases, with 9 bases between the two germline ends. Germline V gives CDR1 MNHEY, CDR2 SMNVEV (reference sequence). The CDR3 loop spans 13 amino acids. The CDR3 nucleotides are TGTGCCAGCAGTTTGGGACGGCACTACGAGCAGTACTTC. Translating gives CASSLGRHYEQYF.

This chain joins TRBV10-3 and TRBJ1-1, with unresolved D. V was shortened by 6 bases and J by 5 bases, with 10 bases between the two germline ends. The CDR3 extends over 12 amino acids. CDR1 ENHRY and CDR2 SYGVKD come from the germline V gene. The CDR3 loop is CAISTEGTEAFF. CDR3 nucleotide sequence: TGTGCCATCAGCACAGAAGGAACTGAAGCTTTCTTT.

V gene TRBV20-1 combines with J gene TRBJ1-5; no reliable D call. This CDR3 has 15 residues. CDR1 is DFQATT and CDR2 is SNEGSKA in the germline V gene (reference sequence). Deletions cut 1 base from V and 1 base from J, with 11 bases between. The CDR3 nucleotides are TGCAGTGCTAGAGGCGGGATGGTGAGCAATCAGCCCCAGCATTTT. This encodes CSARGGMVSNQPQHF.

The sample holds a few counts of this clonotype. CDR3 loop: CASSSRTRGGYEQYF. For the CDR3, the DNA is TGTGCCAGCAGTTCACGGACGAGGGGGGGATACGAGCAGTACTTC. The genes are TRBV28 and TRBJ2-7, with a weak D call TRBD2 (7 bases). V lost 4 bases and J 4 bases, leaving 17 bases between the germline ends. The CDR3 is made up of 15 amino acids. Germline CDR1 is MDHEN and CDR2 is SYDVKM.

The genes are TRBV6-1 and TRBJ2-1; 11 positions agree with TRBD2. The CDR3 length is 12 residues. V gave up 4 bases and J gave up 11 bases; unmatched junction bases: 1. The germline V gene has CDR1 MNHNS and CDR2 SASEGT. CDR3 residues: CASSATSGKQFF. The CDR3 DNA follows: TGTGCCAGCAGTGCGACTAGCGGGAAGCAGTTCTTC.

In the case of this clonotype: A much larger clone lies a single base off, so this may be a read error. The chain couples TRBV4-2 to TRBJ2-5; 15 bases fit TRBD2. The germline V gene has CDR1 LGHNA and CDR2 YNFKEQ. Trimming at V came to 0 bases and at J to 11 bases, leaving 16 bases not matched to a gene. The CDR3 spans 19 residues. CDR3 protein: CASSQEYGAGLAGGNEQYF. The CDR3 region has the DNA TGTGCCAGCAGCCAAGAATATGGTGCCGGACTAGCGGGAGGGAATGAGCAGTACTTC.

The chain is built from TRBV4-1 and TRBJ1-2, with a possible D match to TRBD1 (6 bases). Germline loops: CDR1 MGHRA, CDR2 YSYEKL. The length of the CDR3 is 16 residues. V was cut by 0 bases and J by 4 bases, with 15 bases left in between. In DNA form, the CDR3 reads TGCGCCAGCAGCCAAGATCGGTGGGGGCGCGGCTATGGCTACACCTTC. Translated: CASSQDRWGRGYGYTF.

V and J are TRBV30 and TRBJ2-1; 8 nucleotides align to TRBD2. The CDR3 covers 13 residues. With 5 bases clipped from V and 6 bases from J, the junction kept 6 bases outside the gene matches. From germline, CDR1 is GTSNPN and CDR2 SVGIG (reference sequence). The CDR3 protein is CAWDGTRSNEQFF. The CDR3 coding sequence is TGTGCCTGGGACGGGACTAGATCCAATGAGCAGTTCTTC. The whole variable domain, remainder taken from reference TRBV30 and TRBJ2-1, is SQTIHQWPATLVQPVGSPLSLECTVEGTSNPNLYWYRQAAGRGLQLLFYSVGIGQISSEVPQNLSASRPQDRQFILSSKKLLLSDSGFYLCAWDGTRSNEQFFGPGTRLTVL.

This clonotype turned up a few times. The chain uses TRBV20-1 and TRBJ2-7, with D unresolved. The V and J ends lost 4 bases and 4 bases respectively, with 14 bases between them. CDR1 is DFQATT, CDR2 SNEGSKA, per germline (reference sequence). The CDR3 runs to 13 residues. CDR3 loop: CSATHPALYEQYF. The CDR3 coding sequence is TGCAGTGCTACTCATCCAGCGCTATACGAGCAGTACTTC.

The gene calls are TRBV4-1 and TRBJ2-7, with a weak D call TRBD1 (6 bases). The CDR3 runs to 16 residues. Germline V gene lookup returns CDR1 MGHRA and CDR2 YSYEKL. Trimming took 3 bases from V and 0 from J, leaving 15 bases between them. The CDR3 loop is CASSQLGTRISYEQYF. DNA of the CDR3: TGCGCCAGCAGCCAGCTTGGGACAAGAATCTCCTACGAGCAGTACTTC.

This clonotype was detected ten times or more. The V and J genes are TRBV10-3 and TRBJ1-1; tentative D call: TRBD1 (5 bases). CDR3 length equals 13 residues. The V gene's germline CDR1 is ENHRY and CDR2 SYGVKD. V was shortened by 5 bases and J by 0 bases, with 7 bases between the two germline ends. In DNA form, the CDR3 reads TGTGCCATCAGTACAGGCTTGAACACTGAAGCTTTCTTT. It codes for CAISTGLNTEAFF.

The chain has TRBV6-1 and TRBJ2-3; 7 positions agree with TRBD2. The CDR3 loop spans 14 amino acids. The trim removed 7 bases at V and 2 bases at J, leaving 6 bases unmatched. The germline V gene encodes CDR1 MNHNS and CDR2 SASEGT. This CDR3 reads CASITRGDTDTQYF. DNA of the CDR3: TGTGCCAGCATAACACGGGGGGACACAGATACGCAGTATTTT.

This clonotype occurred a few times. CDR3: CASGLSSYNEQFF. In DNA form, the CDR3 reads TGTGCCAGCGGCCTTAGCTCCTACAATGAGCAGTTCTTC. This chain links TRBV15 with TRBJ2-1; no firm D call. Trimming cost V 10 bases and J 0 bases, with 10 bases left between them. This CDR3 is 13 amino acids long. CDR1 LNHNV and CDR2 YYDKDF come from the germline V gene (reference sequence).